The source of this T cell receptor beta chain is a study of tissue T cells after allogeneic stem cell transplantation. Note on this clone: Its antigen is undetermined. Germline and genes: mouse. The sequence runs out 1 residue before the end of the CDR3; the remainder is reconstructed from the germline J gene.

Findings of the study overall: Some tissue clones might be persisting host cells; their alloreactivity or antigen specificity was not determined.

CDR3 sequences, V/J genes, frequencies and template counts came from survey-depth TCRbeta sequencing. This table comes from immunoSEQ multiplex PCR, and its TCRdb copy is limited to in-frame clones, with some not included. Here the sample spans several thousand clones, 51% being singletons. Sample time point: mouse harvest day 7 after allogeneic transplant. The graft held 10^6 splenic CD5+ T cells and 10^7 T-cell-depleted bone marrow cells. Tissues came from B6→BALB/c major-mismatch GVHD mice at day 7 or 14. CDR3 length: 12 amino acids. CDR1 and CDR2 from the germline V gene are KGHPV and FQNQEV (reference sequence). The V end lost 4 bases, the J end lost 4 bases, and 8 bases lay between the germline ends.

The sequence came from a female BALB/c mouse given C57BL/6 T cells with graft-versus-host disease after an allogeneic hematopoietic cell transplant. Material for sequencing was gut tissue. The chain is built from TRBV26 and TRBJ2-7; a possible D gene is TRBD1 (6 bases). The sequenced part of the CDR3 DNA is TGTGCCAGCAGTCAGGGACAATATGAACAGTAC. Its protein is CASSQGQYEQY. The full CDR3 protein is CASSQGQYEQYF.